Listed below are T cell receptor beta chains from one sample, sequenced in a study of blood T cell repertoires in COVID-19. Clones were sequenced by immunoSEQ multiplex PCR, and TCRdb holds only the in-frame ones, with some missing. The data show under 200,000 clones, with 60% to 85% seen just once and approximately 7.6% held by the top ten. Sequencing used peripheral blood. The receptors here all came from a woman in her sixties or seventies with COVID-19, enrolled during active disease. Both conserved end residues are part of each CDR3.

TRBJ1-1,TRBV7-9,CASSLVGVGAFF
TRBJ2-1,TRBV30,CAWSGRGTSGQEQFF
TRBJ2-4,TRBV6-5,CASRPGLVAKNIQYF
TRBJ1-5,TRBV28,CASSSGGQSNQPQHF
TRBJ1-1,TRBV11-3,CASSVGTLGVNTEAFF
TRBJ1-2,TRBV12-3/TRBV12-4,CASSLQGQAGYTF
TRBJ1-1,TRBV19,CASSISPHQTGVNTEAFF
TRBJ2-2,TRBV18,CASSPRKGGVLSDTGELFF
TRBJ2-2,TRBV19,CASSIGTGNLAGELFF
TRBJ1-2,TRBV3-1/TRBV3-2,CASRKLSTGGANYGYTF
TRBJ1-5,TRBV28,CASSLFLQGRTGHF
TRBJ2-1,TRBV5-1,CASSLAGGNEQFF
TRBJ2-3,TRBV3-1/TRBV3-2,CASSQVLSTDTQYF
TRBJ1-5,TRBV28,CASSPGGGEGNQPQHF
TRBJ1-1,TRBV5-1,CASSRGTAMNTEAFF
TRBJ2-1,TRBV6-4,CASSEQGQAYNEQFF
TRBJ2-3,TRBV20-1,CSASPAGGLDLADTQYF
TRBJ1-1,TRBV10-3,CAISESTGLAGTEAFF
TRBJ2-3,TRBV27,CASSSRGSSTDTQYF
TRBJ2-1,TRBV5-4,CASSRSGASSYNEQFF
TRBJ1-4,TRBV28,CASSPLMTREEKLFF
TRBJ1-2,TRBV5-4,CASSLRGGGGYTF
TRBJ2-1,TRBV5-4,CASGASSYNEQFF
TRBJ2-2,TRBV11-2,CASSLMGGPGGELFF
TRBJ2-2,TRBV9,CASSPRIQETGELFF
TRBJ1-6,TRBV9,CASSVLSGTDNSPLHF
TRBJ1-4,TRBV5-1,CASSRGTSNEKLFF
TRBJ1-2,TRBV10-3,CASSGGSGYGYTF
TRBJ2-7,TRBV6-2/TRBV6-3,CASSRTGGSSYEQYF
TRBJ1-2,TRBV5-1,CASSLFSGTGANYGYTF
TRBJ1-2,TRBV9,CASSVGQGDNYGYTF
TRBJ1-5,TRBV19,CASSTGTGKEPQHF
TRBJ1-1,TRBV25-1,CASSDDSREAFF
TRBJ2-5,TRBV5-4,CASSRRLAGVEKTQYF
TRBJ1-2,TRBV11-2,CASSPLSRDSYGYTF
TRBJ1-4,TRBV14,CASSPLRGNIYEKLFF
TRBJ1-4,TRBV28,CASSLVQSYATNEKLFF
TRBJ2-3,TRBV7-2,CASSSRTLSTDTQYF
TRBJ1-2,TRBV6-2/TRBV6-3,CASSSGHGYTF
TRBJ2-1,TRBV12-5,CASGLVVSSGSYEQFF
TRBJ1-5,TRBV7-8,CASSSRDRDNQPQHF
TRBJ2-3,TRBV7-2,CASSLGARRDTQYF
TRBJ1-5,TRBV28,CASSFLRPSGHQPQHF
TRBJ2-2,TRBV27,CASSSFTGELFF
TRBJ1-5,TRBV15,CATSRGRPQAQHF
TRBJ1-3,TRBV5-1,CASSPGQSGNTIYF
TRBJ2-5,TRBV21-1,CASSKACKDTRVETQYF
TRBJ1-2,TRBV3-1/TRBV3-2,CASSQDLRNYGYTF
TRBJ2-1,TRBV19,CASSMGVDRRTGIRDFPGNEQFF
TRBJ2-1,TRBV6-6,CASSYSKKQDQQFF